One T cell receptor beta chain is described in this entry. Its specificity is unknown. The record originates from a study of cytomegalovirus exposure and HLA in healthy donors. Findings and limits, study-wide: An analysis that came later showed most CMV-associated TCR beta chains appearing HLA-restricted.

With 60 Vbeta and 13 Jbeta primers, the PCR was carried out. The repertoire was sequenced with immunoSEQ multiplex PCR; TCRdb's copy has only in-frame clones and lacks some. The sample records about 180,000 clones, about 80% being singletons. Sequenced material: PBMCs. The source of this sequence is a man younger than 35 in good health and CMV-seronegative.

CDR3 in DNA: TGTGCCAGCAGCTTTAGGGGAATAGGGACCGGGGAGCTGTTTTTT. Translation gives CASSFRGIGTGELFF. The chain employs TRBV5-6 and TRBJ2-2; D possibly corresponds to TRBD1 (5 bases). The CDR3 sequence is 15 residues long. The V end was cut by 2 bases, the J end by 5 bases, with 13 bases between. Germline V gene sequence: CDR1 SGHDT, CDR2 YYEEEE. The whole variable domain, filled in from reference TRBV5-6 and TRBJ2-2, reads DAGVTQSPTHLIKTRGQQVTLRCSPKSGHDTVSWYQQALGQGPQFIFQYYEEEERQRGNFPDRFSGHQFPNYSSELNVNALLLGDSALYLCASSFRGIGTGELFFGEGSRLTVL.